Each of the 8 T cell receptor beta chains below was sequenced from the same sample in a study of blood T cell repertoires in COVID-19 (dated by TCRdb to about 2020). Library preparation was by the immunoSEQ multiplex PCR assay. TCRdb's version of the immuneACCESS table is confined to in-frame rearrangements and falls short of the full clone set. An unresolved V gene accounts for under half of the shortfall where checked; the remainder is of unknown origin. This sample lists 180,000 or so clones; approximately 84% were detected once. The ten largest clones capture less than 9.5% of the sample. Sequenced input: PBMCs or T cells enriched from blood (not recorded which). Receptors originate from a man aged 40-49 years who had recovered from COVID-19.

The chain combines TRBV2 with TRBJ2-5, with 7 bases matching TRBD1. The CDR3 contains 14 residues. J was trimmed by 2 bases and V by 5 bases; bases with no gene match: 5. From germline, CDR1 is SNHLY and CDR2 FYNNEI. In nucleotides, the CDR3 is TGTGCCAGCAGTCCAAGGACAGGACAAGAGACCCAGTACTTC. Its protein is CASSPRTGQETQYF.

The CDR3 sequence: CASSIDEGRDTEAFF. In nucleotides, the CDR3 is TGTGCCAGTAGTATAGATGAAGGGAGAGACACTGAAGCTTTCTTT. The chain is built from TRBV19 and TRBJ1-1; no clear D. V lost 0 bases to trimming and J lost 3 bases, with 11 bases between them. CDR1 and CDR2 (germline): LNHDA, SQIVND (reference sequence). The CDR3 totals 15 residues.

This chain links TRBV5-1 with TRBJ2-5, with a weak D call TRBD1 (6 bases). Trimming shortened V by 3 bases and J by 4 bases, and 13 bases separated the two germline ends. Looked up from germline, CDR1 is SGHRS and CDR2 is YFSETQ. The CDR3 loop spans 14 amino acids. CDR3 coding DNA: TGCGCCAGCAGCTCCAGGGGTAGGGGAGAGACCCAGTACTTC. Translation gives CASSSRGRGETQYF.

The chain links TRBV12-3 or TRBV12-4 to TRBJ1-2; possibly TRBD1 for D (5 bases). The CDR3 spans 13 residues. V was shortened by 8 bases and J by 12 bases, with 22 bases between the two germline ends. This CDR3 reads CASRDSVRRYDTF. DNA of the CDR3: TGTGCCAGCCGTGACAGTGTACGGAGATACGACACCTTC.

A word on this clone: A read error may produce the germline difference seen at one junction end. CDR3 DNA sequence: TGCAGCGTTGTGGGACAGCGCTATGACTACACCTTC. Protein sequence: CSVVGQRYDYTF. This chain joins TRBV29-1 and TRBJ1-2; 7 bases agree with TRBD1. The CDR3 spans 12 residues. Germline values: CDR1 SQVTM, CDR2 ANQGSEA.

The chain joins TRBV4-3 to TRBJ2-3; 15 nucleotides match TRBD2. The CDR3 runs 18 residues. Germline assignment: CDR1 LGHNA and CDR2 YSLEER. The V gene end was trimmed by 0 bases and the J gene end by 4 bases; junction bases not matched to a gene: 5. The CDR3 sequence is CASSQDGLAGGASDTQYF. In DNA form, the CDR3 reads TGCGCCAGCAGCCAAGATGGACTAGCGGGGGGGGCGTCAGATACGCAGTATTTT.

The V gene is TRBV5-1, the J gene TRBJ2-7; 12 positions agree with TRBD1. The V and J ends lost 4 bases and 6 bases, in that order; junction bases with no gene match: 2. CDR1 is SGHRS, CDR2 YFSETQ, per germline. The CDR3 spans 13 residues. The CDR3 sequence is CASSGDRGLEQYF. The CDR3 DNA reads as TGCGCCAGCAGCGGGGACAGGGGGCTCGAGCAGTACTTC.

The chain uses TRBV4-2 and TRBJ1-1, with D possibly being TRBD1 (6 bases). Between the trimmed V and J ends, which lost 1 base and 0 bases, there was a span of 21 bases. The CDR3 totals 19 residues. Germline V gene sequence: CDR1 LGHNA, CDR2 YNFKEQ. The CDR3 is CASSQGEFLQGLMNTEAFF. The CDR3, as DNA: TGTGCCAGCAGCCAAGGCGAATTCTTACAGGGTCTTATGAACACTGAAGCTTTCTTT.